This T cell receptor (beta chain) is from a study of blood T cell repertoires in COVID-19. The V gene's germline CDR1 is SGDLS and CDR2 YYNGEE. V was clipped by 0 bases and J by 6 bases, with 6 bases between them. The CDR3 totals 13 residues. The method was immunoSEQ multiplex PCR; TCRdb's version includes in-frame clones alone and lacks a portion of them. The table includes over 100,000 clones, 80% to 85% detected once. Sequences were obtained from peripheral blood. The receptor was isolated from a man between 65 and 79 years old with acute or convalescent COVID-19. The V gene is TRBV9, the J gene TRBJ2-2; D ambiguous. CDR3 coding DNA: TGTGCCAGCAGCGTAGATGGAGCCGGGGAGCTGTTTTTT. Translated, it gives CASSVDGAGELFF.